This T cell receptor beta chain was found in a study of T cells in tuberculosis. Looking at the study overall: A South African cohort included IGRA-negative adolescents, latently infected IGRA-positive adolescents and adults with active tuberculosis.

The repertoire was sequenced with immunoSEQ multiplex PCR; TCRdb's copy has only in-frame clones and lacks some. The repertoire includes tens of thousands of clones, approximately 95% of them detected once, and approximately 8.1% sits in the top ten. V was shortened by 3 bases and J by 8 bases, with 6 bases between the two germline ends. Germline CDR1 and CDR2: SGHNT and YYREEE (reference sequence). The CDR3 is made up of 11 amino acids. This TCR was recovered from a donor aged 10-35 years with latent tuberculosis or without tuberculosis infection. The specimen was PBMCs. V is TRBV5-4 and J is TRBJ2-1; D uncertain. The CDR3 here is CASSSLYEQFF. For the CDR3, the DNA is TGTGCCAGCAGCTCCCTTTATGAGCAGTTCTTC.